The entry below describes one TCR beta chain. This entry belongs to a study of PD-L1 blockade in urothelial cancer. Documented time point: pretreatment peripheral blood. The authors spiked synthetic TCR analog templates into each PCR. Using immunoSEQ multiplex PCR, the repertoire was profiled, and TCRdb retains in-frame clones only, with some absent. The table lists around 38,000 clones, approximately 87% of them singletons, with about a sixth in the top ten. The CDR3 is 14 amino acids. The germline V gene encodes CDR1 SGHTA and CDR2 FQGTGA. Trimming removed 5 bases at V and 5 bases at J, with 13 bases between.

The specimen was PBMCs, collected around atezolizumab (anti-PD-L1) treatment. The chain has TRBV7-3 and TRBJ2-1, with D possibly being TRBD2 (6 bases). The TCR was taken from a man in his sixties with urothelial cancer. This CDR3 reads CASSPHRENNEQFF. Here the CDR3 DNA reads TGTGCCAGCAGCCCGCACCGGGAGAACAATGAGCAGTTCTTC.